The clone carrying this TCR beta chain appeared once. Its antigen remains unknown. V was clipped by 5 bases and J by 10 bases, with 9 bases between them. CDR3 length: 12 residues. Germline CDR1 SGHTA, CDR2 FQGNSA. Measured with immunoSEQ multiplex PCR; TCRdb has only the in-frame clones, and not every one. Of over 5,000 clones in the sample, around 68% were seen once. This sample stems from a study of OX40 agonist ivuxolimab in advanced cancers. About the study: Recorded diagnoses for dose-escalation patients were hepatocellular carcinoma, melanoma, renal cell or head and neck cancer. Averaging approximately 60 years in age, with a range of about 23 to 85, the cohort was 80% to 90% male. Study-wide results and caveats: Some patients who did not respond also had low normalized T-cell clonal expansion.

This TCR was sampled from an adult with an advanced solid tumor such as melanoma, head and neck, liver or kidney cancer. This chain uses TRBV7-2 with TRBJ1-6, with D unresolved. This material consisted of CD4+ or CD8+ T cells sorted from blood, taken in a trial of the OX40 agonist ivuxolimab. The CDR3 region is CASSQLPSPLHF. For the CDR3, the DNA is TGTGCCAGCAGCCAGTTACCATCACCCCTCCACTTT.